The subject of this entry is one T cell receptor (beta chain). Its antigen is currently unknown. Primers included in the PCR were 60 Vbeta and 13 Jbeta primers. The table came from immunoSEQ multiplex PCR; TCRdb's copy has only in-frame clones and leaves some out. Here the sample spans around 140,000 clones, more than 55% being singletons. The data originate from a study of cytomegalovirus exposure and HLA in healthy donors. Unmatched junction bases numbered 12, after V lost 5 bases and J lost 2 bases. Germline CDR1 reads SEHNR; CDR2 reads FQNEAQ (reference sequence). The CDR3 contains 16 residues. Study-level points and caveats: Beyond CMV serostatus, there was no information to go on about immune exposure. Across donors, presence/absence analyses took sequencing depth to be roughly uniform.

Sequenced material: PBMCs. J is TRBJ2-7 and V is TRBV7-9, with 7 bases that match TRBD1. The sequence derives from an older woman in good health and CMV-seronegative. DNA of the CDR3: TGTGCCAGCAGCCAACCTCGACAGGGTATCGCCTACGAGCAGTACTTC. It codes for CASSQPRQGIAYEQYF.